This T cell receptor beta chain was documented in a study of CD8+ T cells in alopecia areata. General study findings and limits: Scalp repertoires also include resident alphabeta T cells from normal skin. Having one nonresponder leaves uncertain how baseline CD8+ expansion relates to response. Higher clonality and more expanded CD8+ clones appeared in lesional than normal scalp.

Treatment noted: oral pan-JAK inhibitor, 5-10 mg twice daily. Isolation of CD4+ and CD8+ T cells from PBMCs was achieved by sorting. cDNA prepared by RNA extraction and subsequent reverse transcription served as the template for sequencing. Clones were sequenced by immunoSEQ multiplex PCR, and TCRdb holds only the in-frame ones, with some missing. The repertoire holds 95,000 to 110,000 clones, with under 90% as singletons. On this clone: What it binds is unknown.

Here the sequenced sample was CD8+ T cells sorted from blood, taken at approximately week 31, from a patient treated with tofacitinib. This TCR derives from a human donor with alopecia areata.

The CDR3 spells CASSGGNEQFF. The CDR3 bases are TGTGCCAGCAGCGGGGGGAATGAGCAGTTCTTC. This chain uses TRBV11-3 with TRBJ2-1, with a tentative D call TRBD2 (6 bases). The CDR3 covers 11 residues. Trimming took off 5 bases at V and 7 bases at J, with 6 bases between the two ends. Germline V CDR1 and CDR2: SGHNT, YENEEA.